These 10 T cell receptor beta chains were sequenced from one sample in a study of pediatric ulcerative colitis (dated by TCRdb to the late 2010s). During colonoscopy, one to two rectal pinch biopsies were obtained for research purposes. The library was generated by the immunoSEQ multiplex PCR assay. The immuneACCESS repertoire file appears here via TCRdb, limited to in-frame rearrangements. These files lack a portion of the clones; in checked studies, under half of the deficit traces to unresolved V genes, and the cause of the others is not known. This sample comprises tens of thousands of clones, about 81% of them detected only once. Clones ranked in the top ten supply 0.9% to 1.2% of the sample. The material sequenced was gut tissue. Every receptor here comes from a boy aged 5-17 years with mild ulcerative colitis.

V and J are TRBV15 and TRBJ1-4; TRBD1 might be the D (5 bases). Germline V gene data show CDR1 as LNHNV and CDR2 as YYDKDF (reference sequence). V lost 3 bases and J 0 bases, leaving 17 bases between the germline ends. This CDR3 is 18 amino acids long. The CDR3 sequence is CATSSTQGRGATNEKLFF. The CDR3 region has the DNA TGTGCCACCAGCAGTACTCAGGGACGGGGCGCAACTAATGAAAAACTGTTTTTT.

The chain is built from TRBV4-2 and TRBJ1-6; no firm D call. The CDR3 extends over 15 amino acids. Germline V gene data show CDR1 as LGHNA and CDR2 as YNFKEQ. Trimming cost V 5 bases and J 5 bases, with 13 bases left between them. The CDR3 DNA sequence: TGTGCCAGCAGCTTGGATACAGTAGATAATTCACCCCTCCACTTT. Protein sequence: CASSLDTVDNSPLHF.

V usage is TRBV29-1 and J usage is TRBJ2-1; D gene ambiguous. V was pared by 4 bases and J by 0 bases, with 1 base between. This CDR3 has 11 residues. Germline-derived CDR1 and CDR2 are SQVTM and ANQGSEA. The CDR3 region is CSVGSYNEQFF. The CDR3 DNA reads TGCAGCGTTGGCTCCTACAATGAGCAGTTCTTC.

The chain couples TRBV5-8 to TRBJ1-5; weak D call: TRBD1 (5 bases). Germline lookup yields CDR1 SGHTS and CDR2 YDEGEE. The CDR3 is 15 residues long. V lost 1 base, J lost 0 bases, and 8 bases lay in between. For the CDR3, the DNA is TGTGCCAGCAGCTTGTTGGGGCATAGCAATCAGCCCCAGCATTTT. Translating it yields CASSLLGHSNQPQHF.

The chain joins TRBV29-1 to TRBJ2-7; 7 bases agree with TRBD2. The germline gives CDR1 SQVTM, CDR2 ANQGSEA. This CDR3 spans 14 amino acids. After removal of 3 bases from V and 5 bases from J, the junction contained 10 bases not matched to a gene. The CDR3 protein is CSVDIRGESNEQYF. The CDR3 DNA is TGCAGCGTTGATATTCGGGGGGAAAGTAACGAGCAGTACTTC.

This rearrangement joins TRBV21-1 to TRBJ1-2; the table names TRBD1, a call not compared with the DNA. TRBV21-1 is deemed a pseudogene. The CDR3 loop spans 14 amino acids. The CDR3: CASTSGTEAYGYTF. The CDR3 nucleotides are TGTGCCAGCACATCCGGGACAGAAGCTTATGGCTACACCTTC.

This clone was observed a few times. The chain uses TRBV27 and TRBJ1-1; no firm D call. V gave up 3 bases and J gave up 0 bases, with 11 bases separating them. The V gene's germline CDR1 is MNHEY and CDR2 SMNVEV (reference sequence). The length of the CDR3 is 15 residues. CDR3 sequence: CASSLGRSMNTEAFF. CDR3 sequence (DNA): TGTGCCAGCAGTTTGGGCAGATCTATGAACACTGAAGCTTTCTTT.

This chain links TRBV30 with TRBJ1-5, with a tentative D call TRBD1 (6 bases). Per the germline V gene, CDR1 is GTSNPN and CDR2 is SVGIG (reference sequence). Trimming pared 1 base from V and 9 bases from J, leaving 13 bases between. The length of the CDR3 is 13 residues. The CDR3 bases are TGTGCCTGGAGTGGGGCAGCCAGGGGGCCCCAGCATTTT. It is translated as CAWSGAARGPQHF.

This clone was observed a handful of times. The chain employs TRBV11-3 and TRBJ1-6; TRBD1 aligns across 11 bases. Looked up from germline, CDR1 is SGHNT and CDR2 is YENEEA. This CDR3 spans 14 amino acids. V lost 4 bases, J lost 8 bases, and 1 base stayed unmatched. The CDR3, as DNA: TGTGCCAGCAGCTGGACAGGGGGCGATTCACCCCTCCACTTT. This codes for CASSWTGGDSPLHF. Combining the CDR3 with reference TRBV11-3 and TRBJ1-6 gives the whole variable domain EAGVVQSPRYKIIEKKQPVAFWCNPISGHNTLYWYLQNLGQGPELLIRYENEEAVDDSQLPKDRFSAERLKGVDSTLKIQPAELGDSAVYLCASSWTGGDSPLHFGNGTRLTVT.

Worth noting for this clone: A junction end diverges from the germline sequence, so it may reflect a read error. The V gene is TRBV28, the J gene TRBJ1-2; D gene ambiguous. The CDR3 extends over 13 amino acids. The germline CDR1 and CDR2 sequences are MDHEN and SYDVKM. In DNA form, the CDR3 reads TGTGCCAGCAGTTTCGGGATCGCCTATGGCTACACCTTT. This codes for CASSFGIAYGYTF.